This record covers a single TCR beta chain. Its cognate antigen is unknown. The entry originates in a study of T cell repertoires in cytomegalovirus infection. Trimming stripped 0 bases from V and 0 bases from J, with 6 bases between. CDR3 length: 15 residues. Germline V gene lookup returns CDR1 MGHRA and CDR2 YSYEKL. MiXCR was run by TCRdb on the reads, yielding one entry per CDR3 protein. The repertoire consists of hundreds of thousands of distinct CDR3 sequences, with around 35% occurring once and the leading ten covering roughly 16%. This chain links TRBV4-1 with TRBJ1-5; D ambiguous. The sequence came from a human donor in good health (CMV status not recorded). Some clones in this sample may be carry-over from other donors' samples. This sample comprised cultured PBMCs, obtained from culture after CMV antigen stimulation. The CDR3 here is CASSQDRFSNQPQHF. The CDR3 nucleotides read TGCGCCAGCAGCCAAGACCGGTTTAGCAATCAGCCCCAGCATTTT.